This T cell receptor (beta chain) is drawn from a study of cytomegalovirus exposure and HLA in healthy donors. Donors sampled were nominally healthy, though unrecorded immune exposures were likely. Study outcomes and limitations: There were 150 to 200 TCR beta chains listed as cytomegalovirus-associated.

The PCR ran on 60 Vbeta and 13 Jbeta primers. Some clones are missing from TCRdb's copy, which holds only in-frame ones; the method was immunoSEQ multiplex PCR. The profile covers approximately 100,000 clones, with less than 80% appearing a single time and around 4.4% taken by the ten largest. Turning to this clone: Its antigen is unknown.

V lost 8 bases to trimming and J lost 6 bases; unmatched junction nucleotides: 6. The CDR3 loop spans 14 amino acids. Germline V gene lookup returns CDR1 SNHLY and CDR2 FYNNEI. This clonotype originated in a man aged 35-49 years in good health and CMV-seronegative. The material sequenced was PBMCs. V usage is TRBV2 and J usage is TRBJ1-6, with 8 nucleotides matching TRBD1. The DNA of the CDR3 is TGTGCCAGCGCAGGGGGCAGGGTTAATTCACCCCTCCACTTT. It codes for CASAGGRVNSPLHF. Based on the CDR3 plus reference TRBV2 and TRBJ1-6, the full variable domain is EPEVTQTPSHQVTQMGQEVILRCVPISNHLYFYWYRQILGQKVEFLVSFYNNEISEKSEIFDDQFSVERPDGSNFTLKIRSTKLEDSAMYFCASAGGRVNSPLHFGNGTRLTVT.